These 25 T cell receptor beta chains were all obtained from the same sample, sequenced in a study of control samples from healthy donors and cancer patients. Sequencing used immunoSEQ multiplex PCR; TCRdb keeps in-frame clones, though not all of them. Of 90,000 to 150,000 clones in the sample, 88% were seen once. The sample comprised blood. All receptors derive from a man between 40 and 49 years old in good health.

The rearrangement links TRBV30 to TRBJ1-3, with 9 bases that match TRBD1. CDR3 length: 15 residues. The germline V gene has CDR1 GTSNPN and CDR2 SVGIG (reference sequence). The V segment lost 3 bases and the J segment 2 bases; nucleotides outside the gene matches: 5. DNA of the CDR3: TGTGCCTGGAGGACAGGGGGTATAGCTGGAAACACCATATATTTT. It codes for CAWRTGGIAGNTIYF.

The chain recombines TRBV10-3 with TRBJ2-2; either TRBD1 or TRBD2 may supply D (6 bases each). The V and J ends lost 11 bases and 3 bases respectively, with 16 bases between them. The CDR3 is made up of 14 amino acids. The germline V gene has CDR1 ENHRY and CDR2 SYGVKD. CDR3 sequence (DNA): TGTGCCCTCCCCTTGAGGGGGGACACCGGGGAGCTGTTTTTT. The encoded protein is CALPLRGDTGELFF.

This chain links TRBV19 with TRBJ1-6, with 8 nucleotides matching TRBD1. Germline CDR1 reads LNHDA; CDR2 reads SQIVND (reference sequence). V was pared by 5 bases and J by 11 bases, with 5 bases of the junction left unmatched. The CDR3 runs to 13 residues. The CDR3 loop is CASSANRGAPLHF. CDR3 coding DNA: TGTGCCAGTAGTGCCAACAGGGGGGCACCCCTCCACTTT.

This chain connects TRBV30 to TRBJ1-5; D gene unclear. The CDR3 sequence is 14 residues long. V lost 0 bases to trimming and J lost 3 bases, with 9 bases between them. Germline CDR1 and CDR2: GTSNPN and SVGIG (reference sequence). The CDR3 nucleotides read TGTGCCTGGAGTGTATCAGGATACAATCAGCCCCAGCATTTT. Translation: CAWSVSGYNQPQHF.

Here the CDR3 reads CASRPGQHTEAFF. In nucleotides, the CDR3 is TGTGCCAGCAGGCCGGGACAGCACACTGAAGCTTTCTTT. J is TRBJ1-1 and V is TRBV12-3 or TRBV12-4; 7 bases align to TRBD1. The trim removed 6 bases at V and 3 bases at J, leaving 4 bases unmatched. The CDR3 has 13 amino acids.

V usage is TRBV19 and J usage is TRBJ1-1, with 9 bases matching TRBD1. Trimming removed 5 bases from V and 4 bases from J; junction bases left unmatched: 11. This CDR3 is 16 amino acids long. Germline assignment: CDR1 LNHDA and CDR2 SQIVND (reference sequence). CDR3 DNA: TGTGCCAGTAGTTCAAGGCCAGGACAGGGGAGCACTGAAGCTTTCTTT. Its translation is CASSSRPGQGSTEAFF.

The rearrangement joins TRBV7-8 to TRBJ2-7; TRBD1 matches at 8 bases. There are 16 residues in the CDR3. From germline, CDR1 is SGHVS and CDR2 FQNEAQ. Trimming took 5 bases from V and 2 from J; bases not matched to a gene: 11. CDR3 bases: TGTGCCAGCAGCAAATTTCCGGGACAGGCGACCTACGAGCAGTACTTC. Amino acids: CASSKFPGQATYEQYF.

The chain recombines TRBV9 with TRBJ1-5; a possible D gene is TRBD1 (6 bases). This CDR3 has 15 residues. The V end lost 0 bases, the J end lost 3 bases, and 10 bases lay between the germline ends. CDR1 SGDLS and CDR2 YYNGEE come from the germline V gene. The CDR3 here is CASSVGGGNNQPQHF. CDR3 sequence (DNA): TGTGCCAGCAGCGTAGGAGGGGGGAACAATCAGCCCCAGCATTTT.

The rearrangement joins TRBV7-9 to TRBJ1-1, with D unclear. The CDR3 is 13 amino acids. Germline loops: CDR1 SEHNR, CDR2 FQNEAQ (reference sequence). Trimming left V 4 bases short and J 4 bases short, with 10 bases between. The CDR3 region is CASSSQDGTEAFF. The CDR3 DNA is TGTGCCAGCAGCTCCCAGGACGGCACTGAAGCTTTCTTT.

The chain links TRBV10-1 to TRBJ2-3; no firm D call. The CDR3 contains 15 residues. Germline CDR1 is WNHNN and CDR2 is SYGVQD (reference sequence). Trimming shortened V by 3 bases and J by 2 bases, and 12 bases separated the two germline ends. The CDR3 is CASSDHGFSTDTQYF. CDR3 DNA sequence: TGCGCCAGCAGTGACCACGGGTTCTCCACAGATACGCAGTATTTT.

The table lists this clone with a few counts. J is TRBJ1-5 and V is TRBV7-2; TRBD1 matches 10 bases. The germline V gene encodes CDR1 SGHTA and CDR2 FQGNSA. The CDR3 covers 13 residues. Germline trimming cut 6 bases from V and 8 bases from J; bases unmatched to any gene: 4. CDR3 DNA: TGTGCCAGCAGTACGGACAGGGGGGAGCCCCAGCATTTT. Translation gives CASSTDRGEPQHF.

The V gene is TRBV20-1, the J gene TRBJ2-1; perhaps TRBD1 as D (6 bases). V was cut by 6 bases and J by 6 bases, with 9 bases left in between. Germline V lookup: CDR1 DFQATT, CDR2 SNEGSKA (reference sequence). This CDR3 spans 11 amino acids. The CDR3 protein is CSALQGNEQFF. The CDR3 bases are TGCAGTGCACTACAGGGCAATGAGCAGTTCTTC.

This chain connects TRBV12-3 or TRBV12-4 to TRBJ1-1; D call uncertain. The CDR3 has 11 residues. Trimming took 8 bases from V and 1 from J, leaving 5 bases between them. CDR3 bases: TGTGCCAGCTCGGGGAACACTGAAGCTTTCTTT. Protein sequence: CASSGNTEAFF.

The chain uses TRBV6-6 and TRBJ1-6; TRBD1 might be the D (5 bases). Germline CDR1 and CDR2: MNHNY and SVGAGI (reference sequence). This CDR3 is 14 amino acids long. Trimming took off 5 bases at V and 0 bases at J, with 5 bases between the two ends. The CDR3 reads CASSDSSYNSPLHF. The CDR3 DNA is TGTGCCAGCAGTGACAGCTCCTATAATTCACCCCTCCACTTT.

V gene TRBV10-2 combines with J gene TRBJ2-2; D unresolved. From germline, CDR1 is WSHSY and CDR2 SAAADI. CDR3 size: 13 residues. V gave up 0 bases and J gave up 5 bases, with 4 bases separating them. CDR3 amino acids: CASSESETGELFF. The DNA of the CDR3 is TGCGCCAGCAGTGAGTCCGAGACCGGGGAGCTGTTTTTT.

CDR3 residues: CASGLGQGVANSGNTIYF. CDR3 nucleotides: TGTGCTAGTGGTTTGGGACAGGGAGTGGCAAACTCTGGAAACACCATATATTTT. The chain is built from TRBV12-5 and TRBJ1-3, with 7 positions matching TRBD1. Germline V lookup: CDR1 LGHNT, CDR2 FRNRAP. The V gene end was trimmed by 1 base and the J gene end by 0 bases; junction bases not matched to a gene: 9. This CDR3 comprises 18 residues.

The genes are TRBV30 and TRBJ2-1, with 8 bases aligning to TRBD2. Trimming at V came to 4 bases and at J to 0 bases, leaving 2 bases not matched to a gene. Germline V gene lookup returns CDR1 GTSNPN and CDR2 SVGIG (reference sequence). The CDR3 runs to 14 residues. CDR3 residues: CAWTTSGSYNEQFF. For the CDR3, the DNA is TGTGCCTGGACCACTAGCGGCTCCTACAATGAGCAGTTCTTC.

V and J are TRBV11-3 and TRBJ1-6; D is uncertain. Deletions cut 2 bases from V and 0 bases from J, with 11 bases between. The germline CDR1 and CDR2 sequences are SGHNT and YENEEA. This CDR3 is 17 amino acids long. The CDR3 here is CASSLRVGNSYNSPLHF. The CDR3 nucleotides read TGTGCCAGCAGCTTAAGGGTGGGTAACTCCTATAATTCACCCCTCCACTTT. Variable domain in full (rest from reference TRBV11-3 and TRBJ1-6): EAGVVQSPRYKIIEKKQPVAFWCNPISGHNTLYWYLQNLGQGPELLIRYENEEAVDDSQLPKDRFSAERLKGVDSTLKIQPAELGDSAVYLCASSLRVGNSYNSPLHFGNGTRLTVT.

The chain is built from TRBV6-5 and TRBJ2-7; a possible D gene is TRBD2 (6 bases). The germline V and J ends were trimmed by 0 bases and 2 bases, with 14 bases remaining between them. This CDR3 is 16 amino acids long. CDR1 and CDR2 from the germline V gene are MNHEY and SVGAGI. This CDR3 reads CASSYSGRGEPYEQYF. The CDR3 DNA reads as TGTGCCAGCAGTTACTCAGGGCGGGGAGAACCCTACGAGCAGTACTTC.

The gene calls are TRBV27 and TRBJ1-5; the D is unclear. Germline CDR1 is MNHEY and CDR2 is SMNVEV (reference sequence). Trimming pared 3 bases from V and 2 bases from J, leaving 8 bases between. The CDR3 has 14 residues. The CDR3 loop is CASSFAGGNQPQHF. DNA of the CDR3: TGTGCCAGCAGTTTTGCAGGCGGCAATCAGCCCCAGCATTTT.

This clone has a single count. The V and J genes are TRBV20-1 and TRBJ2-3; D is unresolved. V shed 3 bases and J shed 1 base, with 8 bases lying between them. The CDR3 contains 13 residues. CDR1 and CDR2 from the germline V gene are DFQATT and SNEGSKA (reference sequence). The DNA for the CDR3 is TGCAGTGCTAGTCTGCAAGGCACAGATACGCAGTATTTT. As protein: CSASLQGTDTQYF.

This clone was seen just once. The V gene is TRBV18, the J gene TRBJ1-2; 9 nucleotides match TRBD1. J gave up 4 bases and V 5 bases, and 17 bases lay outside the gene matches. Germline lookup yields CDR1 KGHSH and CDR2 LQKENI. This CDR3 region has 18 residues. DNA for the CDR3: TGTGCCAGCTCATCCTCCCTCCTCCGGGACAGGGCGTCCTATGGCTACACCTTC. This sequence encodes CASSSSLLRDRASYGYTF.

This chain connects TRBV9 to TRBJ1-1; D might be TRBD1 (6 bases). Trimming removed 0 bases from V and 1 base from J, with 10 bases in between. The CDR3 is 15 amino acids. In germline, CDR1 is SGDLS, CDR2 YYNGEE. DNA for the CDR3: TGTGCCAGCAGCGTAGTAGGGGGTGGGAACACTGAAGCTTTCTTT. Residues: CASSVVGGGNTEAFF.

This clone occurred once. The chain links TRBV3-1 (or the pseudogene TRBV3-2) to TRBJ2-5; D possibly corresponds to TRBD1 (6 bases). The CDR3 runs 16 residues. V lost 4 bases and J 1 base, leaving 16 bases between the germline ends. Germline V gives CDR1 LGHDT, CDR2 YNNKEL (reference sequence). CDR3 coding DNA: TGTGCCAGCAGCCTTCTGGGACAACACCTCCAAGAGACCCAGTACTTC. Translation: CASSLLGQHLQETQYF.

The chain carries TRBV25-1 and TRBJ2-2, with D maybe TRBD1 (5 bases). Deletions cut 5 bases from V and 2 bases from J, with 12 bases between. This CDR3 has 15 residues. Germline values: CDR1 MGHDK, CDR2 SYGVNS. In nucleotides, the CDR3 is TGTGCCAGCAGTCCCCTAGACAGAAACACCGGGGAGCTGTTTTTT. Encoded protein: CASSPLDRNTGELFF.